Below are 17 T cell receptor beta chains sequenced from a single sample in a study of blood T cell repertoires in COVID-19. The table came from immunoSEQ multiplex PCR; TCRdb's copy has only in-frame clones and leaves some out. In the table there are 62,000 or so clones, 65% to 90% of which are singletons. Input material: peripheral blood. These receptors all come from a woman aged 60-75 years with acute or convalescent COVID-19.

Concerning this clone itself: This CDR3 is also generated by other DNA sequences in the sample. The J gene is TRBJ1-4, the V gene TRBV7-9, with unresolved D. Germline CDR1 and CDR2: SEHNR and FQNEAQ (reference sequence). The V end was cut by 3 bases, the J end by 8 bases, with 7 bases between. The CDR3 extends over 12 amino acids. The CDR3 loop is CASSLRGEKLFF. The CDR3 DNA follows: TGTGCCAGCAGCTTGCGAGGAGAAAAACTGTTTTTT.

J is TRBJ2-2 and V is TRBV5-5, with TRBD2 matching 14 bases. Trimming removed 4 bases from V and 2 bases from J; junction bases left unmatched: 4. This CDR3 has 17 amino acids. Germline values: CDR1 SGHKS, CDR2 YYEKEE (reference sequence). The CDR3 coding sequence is TGTGCCAGCAGCGCGGGACTAGCGGGAGTTAACACCGGGGAGCTGTTTTTT. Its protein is CASSAGLAGVNTGELFF.

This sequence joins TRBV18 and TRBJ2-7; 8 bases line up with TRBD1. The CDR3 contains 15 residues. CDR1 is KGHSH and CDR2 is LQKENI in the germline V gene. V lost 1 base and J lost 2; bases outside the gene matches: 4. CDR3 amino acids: CASSPLGQGTYEQYF. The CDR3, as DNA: TGTGCCAGCTCACCACTAGGACAGGGAACCTACGAGCAGTACTTC.

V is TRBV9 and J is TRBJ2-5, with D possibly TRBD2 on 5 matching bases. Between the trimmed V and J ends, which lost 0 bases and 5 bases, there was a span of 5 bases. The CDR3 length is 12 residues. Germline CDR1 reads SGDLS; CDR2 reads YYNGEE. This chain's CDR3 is CASSVGEETQYF. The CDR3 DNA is TGTGCCAGCAGCGTAGGGGAGGAGACCCAGTACTTC. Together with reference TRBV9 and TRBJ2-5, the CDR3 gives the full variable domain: DSGVTQTPKHLITATGQRVTLRCSPRSGDLSVYWYQQSLDQGLQFLIQYYNGEERAKGNILERFSAQQFPDLHSELNLSSLELGDSALYFCASSVGEETQYFGPGTRLLVL.

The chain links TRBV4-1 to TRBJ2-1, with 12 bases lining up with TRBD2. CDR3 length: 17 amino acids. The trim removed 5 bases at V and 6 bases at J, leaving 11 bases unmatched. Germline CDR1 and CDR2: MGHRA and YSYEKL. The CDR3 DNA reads TGCGCCAGCAGCGAAGGAGTCCTAGCGGGGGGGTCCAATGAGCAGTTCTTC. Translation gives CASSEGVLAGGSNEQFF.

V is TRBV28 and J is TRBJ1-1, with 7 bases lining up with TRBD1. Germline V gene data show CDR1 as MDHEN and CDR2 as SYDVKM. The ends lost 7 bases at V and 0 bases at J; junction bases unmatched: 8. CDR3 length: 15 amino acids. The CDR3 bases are TGTGCCAGCACCCGCCTCGACAGGGTGAACACTGAAGCTTTCTTT. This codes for CASTRLDRVNTEAFF.

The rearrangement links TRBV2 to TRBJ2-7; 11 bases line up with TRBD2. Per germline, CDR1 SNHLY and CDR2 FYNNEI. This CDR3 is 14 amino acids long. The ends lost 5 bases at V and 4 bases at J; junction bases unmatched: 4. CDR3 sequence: CASSLAGGPYEQYF. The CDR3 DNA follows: TGTGCCAGCAGTTTAGCGGGAGGGCCGTACGAGCAGTACTTC.

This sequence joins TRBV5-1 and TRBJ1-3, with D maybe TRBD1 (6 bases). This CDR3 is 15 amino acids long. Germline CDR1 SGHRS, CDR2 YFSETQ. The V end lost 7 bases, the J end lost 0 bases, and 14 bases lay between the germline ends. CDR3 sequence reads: CASGQTGDSGNTIYF. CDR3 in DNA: TGCGCCAGCGGACAGACAGGAGACTCTGGAAACACCATATATTTT.

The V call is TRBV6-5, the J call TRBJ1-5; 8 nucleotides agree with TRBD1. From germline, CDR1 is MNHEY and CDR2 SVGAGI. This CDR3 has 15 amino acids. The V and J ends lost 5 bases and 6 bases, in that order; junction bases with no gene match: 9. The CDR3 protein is CASSTGTGKSQPQHF. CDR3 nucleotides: TGTGCCAGCAGTACAGGGACAGGAAAGAGTCAGCCCCAGCATTTT.

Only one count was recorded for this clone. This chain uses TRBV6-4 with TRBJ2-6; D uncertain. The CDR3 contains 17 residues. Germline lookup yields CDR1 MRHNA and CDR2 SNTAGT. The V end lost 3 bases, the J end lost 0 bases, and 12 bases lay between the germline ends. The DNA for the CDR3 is TGTGCCAGCAGTGATGTGGCTGGTTCCTCTGGGGCCAACGTCCTGACTTTC. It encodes CASSDVAGSSGANVLTF.

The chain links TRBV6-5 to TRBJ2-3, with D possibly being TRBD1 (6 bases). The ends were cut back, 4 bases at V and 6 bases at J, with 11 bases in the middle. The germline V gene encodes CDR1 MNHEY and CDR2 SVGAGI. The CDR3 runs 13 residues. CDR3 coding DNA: TGTGCCAGCAGTTCCAGGACAGTGGATACGCAGTATTTT. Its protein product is CASSSRTVDTQYF.

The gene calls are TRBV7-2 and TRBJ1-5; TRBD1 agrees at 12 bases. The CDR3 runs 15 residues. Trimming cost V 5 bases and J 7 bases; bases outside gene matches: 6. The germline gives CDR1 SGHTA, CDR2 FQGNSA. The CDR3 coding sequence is TGTGCCAGCAGCCTGGGACAGGGGGCGCGGCAGCCCCAGCATTTT. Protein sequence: CASSLGQGARQPQHF.

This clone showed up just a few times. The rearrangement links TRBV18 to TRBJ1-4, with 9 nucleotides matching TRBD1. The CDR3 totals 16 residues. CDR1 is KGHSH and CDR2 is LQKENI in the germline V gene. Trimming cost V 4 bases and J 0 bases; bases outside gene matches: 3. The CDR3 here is CASSRDRASTNEKLFF. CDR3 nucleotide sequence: TGTGCCAGCTCACGGGACAGGGCCTCAACTAATGAAAAACTGTTTTTT. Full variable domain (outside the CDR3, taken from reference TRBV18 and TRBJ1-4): NAGVMQNPRHLVRRRGQEARLRCSPMKGHSHVYWYRQLPEEGLKFMVYLQKENIIDESGMPKERFSAEFPKEGPSILRIQQVVRGDSAAYFCASSRDRASTNEKLFFGSGTQLSVL.

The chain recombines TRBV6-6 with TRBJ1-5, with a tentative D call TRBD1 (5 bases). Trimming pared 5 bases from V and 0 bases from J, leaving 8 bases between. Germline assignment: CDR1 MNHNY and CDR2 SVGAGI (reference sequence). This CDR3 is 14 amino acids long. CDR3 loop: CASSRRDSNQPQHF. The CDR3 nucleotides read TGTGCCAGCAGTCGCAGGGATAGCAATCAGCCCCAGCATTTT.

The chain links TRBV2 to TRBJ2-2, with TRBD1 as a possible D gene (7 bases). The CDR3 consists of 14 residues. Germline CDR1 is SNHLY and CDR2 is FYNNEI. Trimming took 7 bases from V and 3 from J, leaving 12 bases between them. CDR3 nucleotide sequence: TGTGCCAGCAAGGGCAGGGGGGACACCGGGGAGCTGTTTTTT. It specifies CASKGRGDTGELFF.

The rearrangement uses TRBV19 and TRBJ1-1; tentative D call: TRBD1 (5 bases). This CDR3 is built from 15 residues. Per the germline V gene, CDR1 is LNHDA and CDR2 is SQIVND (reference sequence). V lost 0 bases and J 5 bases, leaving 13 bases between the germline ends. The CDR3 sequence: CASSIDRGWLTEAFF. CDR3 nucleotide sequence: TGTGCCAGTAGTATAGATCGGGGGTGGTTAACTGAAGCTTTCTTT. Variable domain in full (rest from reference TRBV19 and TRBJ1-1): DGGITQSPKYLFRKEGQNVTLSCEQNLNHDAMYWYRQDPGQGLRLIYYSQIVNDFQKGDIAEGYSVSREKKESFPLTVTSAQKNPTAFYLCASSIDRGWLTEAFFGQGTRLTVV.

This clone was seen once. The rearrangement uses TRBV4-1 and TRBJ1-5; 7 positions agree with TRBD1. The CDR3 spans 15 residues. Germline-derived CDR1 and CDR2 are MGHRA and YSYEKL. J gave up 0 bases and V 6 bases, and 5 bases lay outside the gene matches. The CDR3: CASRLGQNSNQPQHF. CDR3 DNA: TGCGCCAGCAGGTTGGGACAGAATAGCAATCAGCCCCAGCATTTT.